Listed here is a single T cell receptor (beta chain). The antigen remains undetermined. Antigen-specific CD4+ T cell clonotypes were called by their expansion after viral peptide-pool culture in ViraFEST. Cells that had been cultured for roughly ten days were the source of isolated CD4+ T cells. Infection with SARS-CoV-2 occurred in the person between March and December 2020, and PCR confirmed it. The method was immunoSEQ multiplex PCR; TCRdb's version includes in-frame clones alone and lacks a portion of them. The sample has under 60,000 clones, 76% seen once. Unmatched junction bases numbered 8, after V lost 3 bases and J lost 4 bases. The CDR3 has 15 amino acids. Germline CDR1 MNHEY, CDR2 SVGAGI. This record belongs to a study of vaccination effects on CD4 cells after COVID-19.

The sequencing here drew on CD4+ T cells from PBMCs cultured with HIV peptides, taken before COVID-19 vaccination. Subset noted: HIV-1 Nef peptide pool negative control/reference culture. The chain employs TRBV6-5 and TRBJ1-1, with 7 bases lining up with TRBD1. This clonotype originated in a human donor who had a prior SARS-CoV-2 infection. For the CDR3, the DNA is TGTGCCAGCAGTTATAAAGGGGGCCCTGGCACTGAAGCTTTCTTT. Protein: CASSYKGGPGTEAFF.